The 24 T cell receptor beta chains in this list originate from one sample, sequenced in a study of blood T cell repertoires in COVID-19. Only in-frame clones appear in the TCRdb table, and some are missing; sequencing was by immunoSEQ multiplex PCR. The table records 140,000 to 150,000 clones, 88% of them present only once. The sequenced sample consisted of peripheral blood. The receptors derive from a man aged 70 or older with acute or convalescent COVID-19.

The rearrangement links TRBV11-2 to TRBJ2-7; tentatively, D is TRBD2 (7 bases). CDR3 length: 16 amino acids. Looked up from germline, CDR1 is SGHAT and CDR2 is FQNNGV. Trimming left V 1 base short and J 1 base short, with 14 bases between. The CDR3 DNA sequence: TGTGCCAGCAGCTTAGTTCGGGGGGCAGGGTCCTACGAGCAGTACTTC. Translated, it gives CASSLVRGAGSYEQYF.

V gene TRBV7-2 combines with J gene TRBJ2-7; TRBD1 is a possible D gene (6 bases). The CDR3 covers 14 residues. Trimming pared 2 bases from V and 2 bases from J, leaving 10 bases between. CDR1 is SGHTA, CDR2 FQGNSA, per germline. The CDR3 sequence: CASSLNRVTYEQYF. The CDR3 DNA is TGTGCCAGCAGCTTAAACAGGGTCACCTACGAGCAGTACTTC.

The rearrangement joins TRBV7-8 to TRBJ1-5, with a possible D match to TRBD1 (6 bases). V lost 5 bases and J 4 bases, leaving 12 bases between the germline ends. The CDR3 is 14 residues long. The germline gives CDR1 SGHVS, CDR2 FQNEAQ. CDR3: CASSADRWNQPQHF. The CDR3 DNA sequence: TGTGCCAGCAGCGCCGACAGGTGGAATCAGCCCCAGCATTTT.

The chain combines TRBV27 with TRBJ2-5; D not resolved. V was pared by 2 bases and J by 2 bases, with 6 bases between. CDR3 size: 13 residues. Looked up from germline, CDR1 is MNHEY and CDR2 is SMNVEV (reference sequence). The CDR3 is CASSLGPQETQYF. The CDR3 bases are TGTGCCAGCAGTTTAGGCCCTCAAGAGACCCAGTACTTC.

A note on this clone: The germline gene is not matched at one end of the junction; a read error may be the cause. V gene TRBV25-1 combines with J gene TRBJ1-1, with D perhaps TRBD1 (5 bases). Germline V gene sequence: CDR1 MGHDK, CDR2 SYGVNS. The CDR3 is 13 amino acids. CDR3 residues: CASSARQNAEAFF. CDR3 DNA: TGTGCCAGCAGTGCAAGACAGAACGCTGAAGCTTTCTTT. The variable domain in full, completed from reference TRBV25-1 and TRBJ1-1, reads EADIYQTPRYLVIGTGKKITLECSQTMGHDKMYWYQQDPGMELHLIHYSYGVNSTEKGDLSSESTVSRIRTEHFPLTLESARPSHTSQYLCASSARQNAEAFFGQGTRLTVV.

CDR3 in amino acids: CASSLPGGLSTDTQYF. CDR3 DNA sequence: TGTGCCAGCAGCCTTCCGGGGGGCCTAAGCACAGATACGCAGTATTTT. This chain links TRBV5-4 with TRBJ2-3, with D maybe TRBD2 (7 bases). Trimming stripped 4 bases from V and 0 bases from J, with 15 bases between. Germline loops: CDR1 SGHNT, CDR2 YYREEE (reference sequence). The CDR3 totals 16 residues.

The V and J genes are TRBV3-1 (or the pseudogene TRBV3-2) and TRBJ1-2, with a tentative D call TRBD1 (5 bases). The CDR3 runs 15 residues. Germline assignment: CDR1 LGHDT and CDR2 YNNKEL (reference sequence). With 1 base removed from V and 5 bases from J, the gap between germline ends came to 14 bases. The CDR3 nucleotides read TGTGCCAGCAGCCAAGGGGGGGATCCCTATTATGGCTACACCTTC. Its protein product is CASSQGGDPYYGYTF.

This clone occurred a few times. The chain uses TRBV2 and TRBJ1-4, with D maybe TRBD1 (6 bases). This CDR3 spans 13 amino acids. Trimming shortened V by 6 bases and J by 13 bases, and 18 bases separated the two germline ends. Germline assignment: CDR1 SNHLY and CDR2 FYNNEI. The DNA of the CDR3 is TGTGCCAGCAGCTATCGGACAGTCGGGACACTGTTTTTT. Translated: CASSYRTVGTLFF.

The chain uses TRBV21-1 and TRBJ1-1. TRBV21-1 is listed as a pseudogene. CDR3 length equals 15 residues. The CDR3 DNA sequence: TGTGCCAGCAGCAAAGGCGAAAAGGGAGATTGGGGAGCTTTCTTT. Its translation is CASSKGEKGDWGAFF.

The chain is built from TRBV10-2 and TRBJ1-1; TRBD1 might be the D (6 bases). The CDR3 runs to 13 residues. The ends were cut back, 6 bases at V and 2 bases at J, with 10 bases in the middle. Germline values: CDR1 WSHSY, CDR2 SAAADI. CDR3 nucleotides: TGCGCCAGCAGGTCGGGACAAAACACTGAAGCTTTCTTT. Translated, it gives CASRSGQNTEAFF.

This chain joins TRBV4-1 and TRBJ1-5; D is uncertain. The CDR3 runs 14 residues. V was shortened by 1 base and J by 11 bases, with 15 bases between the two germline ends. Germline V gene sequence: CDR1 MGHRA, CDR2 YSYEKL. CDR3 sequence reads: CASSQVVHVRAQHF. CDR3 in DNA: TGCGCCAGCAGCCAAGTAGTCCATGTGAGAGCCCAGCATTTT.

The gene calls are TRBV7-9 and TRBJ2-1; TRBD2 matches 8 bases. There are 15 residues in the CDR3. Germline CDR1 and CDR2: SEHNR and FQNEAQ (reference sequence). The V and J ends lost 4 bases and 4 bases, in that order; junction bases with no gene match: 6. The CDR3 loop is CASSSSGGPYNEQFF. The CDR3 bases are TGTGCCAGCAGCTCCTCGGGGGGGCCTTACAATGAGCAGTTCTTC.

The chain couples TRBV25-1 to TRBJ1-4; 7 bases fit TRBD1. Per germline, CDR1 MGHDK and CDR2 SYGVNS. The CDR3 runs to 13 residues. Trimming took 6 bases from V and 5 from J; bases not matched to a gene: 3. CDR3 in DNA: TGTGCCAGCAGGGGACAGCTGAATGAAAAACTGTTTTTT. Amino acids: CASRGQLNEKLFF.

This chain joins TRBV27 and TRBJ1-1; D remains unclear. V was trimmed by 1 base and J by 1 base, leaving 7 bases between them. The V gene's germline CDR1 is MNHEY and CDR2 SMNVEV (reference sequence). The CDR3 runs 14 residues. CDR3 sequence: CASSLYSGNTEAFF. The CDR3 coding sequence is TGTGCCAGCAGTTTATACAGTGGGAACACTGAAGCTTTCTTT.

This clone was found a few times. The DNA for the CDR3 is TGTGCCAGCAGCCATAGGGGAAACTATGGCTACACCTTC. Amino acids: CASSHRGNYGYTF. The chain combines TRBV14 with TRBJ1-2; possible D gene TRBD1, 5 bases. This CDR3 comprises 13 residues. Germline CDR1 SGHDN, CDR2 FVKESK. Trimming took off 3 bases at V and 2 bases at J, with 7 bases between the two ends.

The genes are TRBV4-2 and TRBJ2-2, with 9 bases matching TRBD2. J gave up 5 bases and V 4 bases, and 5 bases lay outside the gene matches. The germline gives CDR1 LGHNA, CDR2 YNFKEQ. The CDR3 is made up of 15 amino acids. CDR3 sequence: CASSLPGLATGELFF. In DNA form, the CDR3 reads TGTGCCAGCAGCCTCCCCGGACTAGCGACCGGGGAGCTGTTTTTT.

This chain joins TRBV6-4 and TRBJ2-1, with TRBD1 matching 8 bases. V dropped 4 bases and J dropped 9; count of bases not matched to a gene: 8. The V gene's germline CDR1 is MRHNA and CDR2 SNTAGT. The CDR3 loop spans 14 amino acids. CDR3 DNA sequence: TGTGCCAGCAGTGCGGACAGGGTCAGTTTTGAGCAGTTCTTC. Its translation is CASSADRVSFEQFF.

V is TRBV7-2 and J is TRBJ2-1; 10 nucleotides agree with TRBD2. After removal of 0 bases from V and 9 bases from J, the junction contained 8 bases not matched to a gene. CDR1 is SGHTA and CDR2 is FQGNSA in the germline V gene. The CDR3 spans 16 residues. CDR3 bases: TGTGCCAGCAGCTTAGCGCTCCGGCTAGCGGGAGTTGAGCAGTTCTTC. Residues: CASSLALRLAGVEQFF.

This chain joins TRBV14 and TRBJ1-2; 7 nucleotides match TRBD1. Germline CDR1 SGHDN, CDR2 FVKESK. V gave up 4 bases and J gave up 7 bases; unmatched junction bases: 3. The CDR3 loop spans 12 amino acids. CDR3 DNA sequence: TGTGCCAGCAGCCCAGACAGGGTTGGCTACACCTTC. Its protein is CASSPDRVGYTF.

The V call is TRBV6-6, the J call TRBJ1-1; D is possibly TRBD1 (5 bases). Trimming pared 7 bases from V and 5 bases from J, leaving 11 bases between. Germline CDR1 and CDR2: MNHNY and SVGAGI (reference sequence). The CDR3 consists of 12 residues. The CDR3 coding sequence is TGTGCCAGCACATCGGGGGGGACTGAAGCTTTCTTT. Encoded protein: CASTSGGTEAFF.

V is TRBV27 and J is TRBJ1-5; D unresolved. CDR3 length: 11 residues. Germline values: CDR1 MNHEY, CDR2 SMNVEV (reference sequence). V shed 7 bases and J shed 7 bases, with 8 bases lying between them. In DNA, the CDR3 is TGTGCCAGCAATGCGAAACAGCCCCAGCATTTT. It encodes CASNAKQPQHF.

The chain is built from TRBV5-4 and TRBJ2-1; TRBD2 agrees at 11 bases. Losses at the gene ends were 1 base for V and 6 bases for J; bases not matched to a gene: 6. Per germline, CDR1 SGHNT and CDR2 YYREEE (reference sequence). CDR3 size: 16 residues. The CDR3 reads CASSLRLAGGPNEQFF. The DNA of the CDR3 is TGTGCCAGCAGCTTGAGGCTAGCGGGAGGACCCAATGAGCAGTTCTTC.

CDR3 region: CASSRGTTNEKLFF. The CDR3 bases are TGTGCCAGTAGTCGGGGTACAACTAATGAAAAACTGTTTTTT. The chain has TRBV19 and TRBJ1-4, with unresolved D. V dropped 5 bases and J dropped 0 bases, with 7 bases sitting between them. Germline CDR1 reads LNHDA; CDR2 reads SQIVND (reference sequence). The CDR3 sequence is 14 residues long.

V is TRBV7-9 and J is TRBJ1-6, with D uncertain. CDR1 is SEHNR, CDR2 FQNEAQ, per germline (reference sequence). Deletions cut 5 bases from V and 6 bases from J, with 8 bases between. The CDR3 sequence is 13 residues long. The CDR3 protein is CASSPEANSPLHF. DNA for the CDR3: TGTGCCAGCAGCCCAGAGGCTAATTCACCCCTCCACTTT.